The 19 T cell receptor beta chains below all came from one sample that was sequenced in a study of breast tumors, draining lymph nodes, adjacent tissues (dated by TCRdb to 2016 to 2017). The library came from multiplex PCR. The sample was run on an Illumina HiSeq 2000. In TCRdb, the public reads were trimmed at Q25 with fastp and aligned with MiXCR, with productive beta chains retained. Rows matching on CDR3 protein sequence are summarized as one entry with the most common DNA and genes. A total of approximately 12,000 distinct CDR3 sequences appear in this sample, 35% to 40% of them only once. The top ten constitute roughly 15% of the sample. Sequenced sample: breast tumor tissue. These receptors were obtained from a female donor with breast cancer. Some clones in this sample may be carry-over from other donors' samples.

Comments on this clonotype: This may stem from a read error, because a much larger clone lies one nucleotide away. The rearrangement joins TRBV28 to TRBJ2-5; D is tentatively TRBD1 or TRBD2 (5 bases each). Trimming removed 7 bases at V and 3 bases at J, with 12 bases between. Germline-derived CDR1 and CDR2 are MDHEN and SYDVKM. CDR3 length equals 13 residues. The CDR3 DNA is TGTGCCAGCAATCCCGGGGCCAAAGAGACCCAGTACTTC. Protein: CASNPGAKETQYF.

This chain connects TRBV25-1 to TRBJ1-5, with D possibly matching TRBD1 (6 bases). Germline CDR1 MGHDK, CDR2 SYGVNS. V was pared by 7 bases and J by 13 bases, with 14 bases between. The CDR3 consists of 11 residues. CDR3 nucleotides: TGTGCCAGCACTCACGGGGACACTCAGCATTTT. Its translation is CASTHGDTQHF. The full variable domain, in which reference TRBV25-1 and TRBJ1-5 provide the parts outside the CDR3, is EADIYQTPRYLVIGTGKKITLECSQTMGHDKMYWYQQDPGMELHLIHYSYGVNSTEKGDLSSESTVSRIRTEHFPLTLESARPSHTSQYLCASTHGDTQHFGDGTRLSIL.

This clonotype was seen ten or more times. The V gene is TRBV2, the J gene TRBJ2-3; 12 bases agree with TRBD2. With V trimmed by 7 bases and J by 6 bases, 5 bases remained unmatched. CDR3 size: 14 residues. The germline gives CDR1 SNHLY, CDR2 FYNNEI. The CDR3 spells CASKLAGGTDTQYF. DNA of the CDR3: TGTGCCAGCAAGCTAGCGGGAGGGACCGATACGCAGTATTTT.

Within the sample, this clonotype is medium-sized. This chain links TRBV6-1 with TRBJ1-6; TRBD1 matches 8 bases. The CDR3 has 14 residues. V was clipped by 8 bases and J by 8 bases; unmatched bases: 8. Germline values: CDR1 MNHNS, CDR2 SASEGT. The CDR3 reads CASLTGQGYSPLHF. The CDR3 DNA sequence: TGTGCCAGCCTCACTGGACAGGGTTATTCACCCCTCCACTTT.

This clonotype is classed as large. The chain is built from TRBV20-1 and TRBJ1-4, with a weak D call TRBD1 (5 bases). The CDR3 is made up of 14 amino acids. The ends were cut back, 6 bases at V and 2 bases at J, with 13 bases in the middle. CDR1 and CDR2 from the germline V gene are DFQATT and SNEGSKA (reference sequence). The CDR3 is CSAPIWGTNEKLFF. The CDR3 coding sequence is TGCAGTGCGCCAATTTGGGGGACTAATGAAAAACTGTTTTTT.

J is TRBJ1-3 and V is TRBV11-2, with D uncertain. Germline V lookup: CDR1 SGHAT, CDR2 FQNNGV. The CDR3 loop spans 15 amino acids. Trimming removed 10 bases at V and 4 bases at J, with 20 bases between. The CDR3 is CATAHSPRSGNTIYF. The CDR3 region has the DNA TGTGCCACCGCACACTCGCCTCGCAGCGGAAACACCATATATTTT.

This clonotype is medium-sized. The chain has TRBV7-9 and TRBJ2-7; D unclear. The CDR3 has 15 amino acids. Germline V gene sequence: CDR1 SEHNR, CDR2 FQNEAQ (reference sequence). Deletions cut 0 bases from V and 6 bases from J, with 15 bases between. The CDR3 nucleotides read TGTGCCAGCAGCTTAGCTTGGGTGTCGGGCAGCGAGCAGTACTTC. As protein: CASSLAWVSGSEQYF. The variable domain in full, completed from reference TRBV7-9 and TRBJ2-7, reads DTGVSQNPRHKITKRGQNVTFRCDPISEHNRLYWYRQTLGQGPEFLTYFQNEAQLEKSRLLSDRFSAERPKGSFSTLEIQRTEQGDSAMYLCASSLAWVSGSEQYFGPGTRLTVT.

This clonotype was recorded at least ten times. This chain joins TRBV6-1 and TRBJ1-5; 8 nucleotides align to TRBD1. CDR1 MNHNS and CDR2 SASEGT come from the germline V gene. The V gene end was trimmed by 7 bases and the J gene end by 0 bases; junction bases not matched to a gene: 5. The CDR3 is made up of 15 amino acids. Here the CDR3 reads CASKKQGGSNQPQHF. The DNA for the CDR3 is TGTGCCAGCAAAAAACAGGGGGGTAGCAATCAGCCCCAGCATTTT.

This clonotype was observed a single time. The chain employs TRBV6-5 and TRBJ2-7, with no clear D. CDR1 is MNHEY and CDR2 is SVGAGI in the germline V gene. This CDR3 has 14 residues. Trimming left V 0 bases short and J 1 base short, with 7 bases between. Here the CDR3 reads CASSYSRKSYEQYF. The CDR3 region has the DNA TGTGCCAGCAGTTACTCGAGGAAATCCTACGAGCAGTACTTC.

The table lists this clonotype with many counts. This chain connects TRBV4-2 to TRBJ2-5; D uncertain. Germline-derived CDR1 and CDR2 are LGHNA and YNFKEQ. V was trimmed by 5 bases and J by 1 base, leaving 8 bases between them. The CDR3 is made up of 13 amino acids. The CDR3 here is CASSVRRQETQYF. The CDR3 nucleotides are TGTGCCAGCAGCGTAAGACGCCAAGAGACCCAGTACTTC.

This chain joins TRBV10-1 and TRBJ2-5, with D maybe TRBD1 (5 bases). The CDR3 is made up of 13 amino acids. The ends were cut back, 4 bases at V and 2 bases at J, with 8 bases in the middle. Germline assignment: CDR1 WNHNN and CDR2 SYGVQD (reference sequence). This chain's CDR3 is CASSADIQETQYF. The CDR3 DNA reads TGCGCCAGCAGTGCGGACATACAAGAGACCCAGTACTTC.

This clonotype was recorded many times. V gene TRBV4-1 combines with J gene TRBJ2-3, with 9 bases that match TRBD2. There are 14 residues in the CDR3. J was trimmed by 9 bases and V by 6 bases; bases with no gene match: 10. Germline V lookup: CDR1 MGHRA, CDR2 YSYEKL. CDR3 amino acids: CASRGGGGQVTQYF. For the CDR3, the DNA is TGCGCCAGCAGGGGCGGGGGGGGTCAGGTAACGCAGTATTTT.

The J gene is TRBJ2-5, the V gene TRBV6-1; TRBD2 aligns across 8 bases. The germline CDR1 and CDR2 sequences are MNHNS and SASEGT. The trim removed 4 bases at V and 2 bases at J, leaving 6 bases unmatched. The CDR3 length is 15 residues. The CDR3 here is CASSGLAGGQETQYF. The CDR3 DNA follows: TGTGCCAGCAGTGGCTTGGCGGGGGGACAAGAGACCCAGTACTTC.

This clonotype appeared a few times. In nucleotides, the CDR3 is TGCAGTGCTAGGACTAGCGGAGACTACAATGAGCAGTTCTTC. Its translation: CSARTSGDYNEQFF. This sequence joins TRBV20-1 and TRBJ2-1; 9 bases are shared with TRBD2. The trim removed 3 bases at V and 3 bases at J, leaving 3 bases unmatched. The CDR3 runs to 14 residues. Germline V CDR1 and CDR2: DFQATT, SNEGSKA (reference sequence).

The genes are TRBV20-1 and TRBJ2-3; D uncertain. This CDR3 is built from 15 residues. The V end lost 0 bases, the J end lost 2 bases, and 12 bases lay between the germline ends. Looked up from germline, CDR1 is DFQATT and CDR2 is SNEGSKA (reference sequence). The CDR3 is CSARDPAGITDTQYF. CDR3 nucleotides: TGCAGTGCTAGAGATCCGGCAGGAATCACAGATACGCAGTATTTT.

This clonotype was detected ten times or more. The chain recombines TRBV5-1 with TRBJ2-2, with 9 bases fitting TRBD1. CDR3 size: 15 residues. V gave up 4 bases and J gave up 1 base; unmatched junction bases: 2. Looked up from germline, CDR1 is SGHRS and CDR2 is YFSETQ. CDR3: CASSEDRGNTGELFF. As DNA, the CDR3 is TGCGCCAGCAGCGAGGACAGGGGGAACACCGGGGAGCTGTTTTTT. Filled out from reference TRBV5-1 and TRBJ2-2, the complete variable domain reads KAGVTQTPRYLIKTRGQQVTLSCSPISGHRSVSWYQQTPGQGLQFLFEYFSETQRNKGNFPGRFSGRQFSNSRSEMNVSTLELGDSALYLCASSEDRGNTGELFFGEGSRLTVL.

This clonotype was recorded many times. The chain is built from TRBV30 and TRBJ2-1; the D gene could be TRBD1 or TRBD2 (5 bases each). CDR3 size: 15 residues. The germline V gene encodes CDR1 GTSNPN and CDR2 SVGIG (reference sequence). Between the trimmed V and J ends, which lost 3 bases and 6 bases, there was a span of 18 bases. The CDR3 protein is CAWRVRGVIFNEQFF. The CDR3 region has the DNA TGTGCCTGGAGGGTCCGAGGGGTAATCTTCAATGAGCAGTTCTTC.

This clonotype has just a few counts. This chain links TRBV6-1 with TRBJ1-1; 7 nucleotides agree with TRBD1. After removal of 5 bases from V and 4 bases from J, the junction contained 13 bases not matched to a gene. The CDR3 is 16 residues long. CDR1 and CDR2 from the germline V gene are MNHNS and SASEGT. CDR3 in amino acids: CASSFSLTGRFTEAFF. DNA of the CDR3: TGTGCCAGCAGTTTCTCCTTGACAGGGAGGTTCACTGAAGCTTTCTTT.

This clonotype came up many times. The chain employs TRBV12-3 or TRBV12-4 and TRBJ1-5; D remains unclear. The CDR3 runs 16 residues. V lost 0 bases, J lost 3 bases, and 12 bases lay in between. CDR3 nucleotide sequence: TGTGCCAGCAGTTTAGCAGGTTGGGGAGACAATCAGCCCCAGCATTTT. Translating gives CASSLAGWGDNQPQHF.